Listed here are 18 T cell receptor beta chains from one sample, sequenced in a study of cytomegalovirus exposure and HLA in healthy donors. PCR was performed using 60 Vbeta and 13 Jbeta primers. Here immunoSEQ multiplex PCR was the method, and the copy in TCRdb shows in-frame clones only, minus some. Of about 120,000 clones listed, around 60% are singletons. The sample consisted of PBMCs. Source of these receptors: a woman in her 40s in good health and CMV-seropositive.

The table lists this clone with a count of one. The chain uses TRBV7-2 and TRBJ2-2; tentatively, D is TRBD2 (5 bases). Germline assignment: CDR1 SGHTA and CDR2 FQGNSA. The CDR3 has 17 amino acids. Trimming removed 0 bases from V and 6 bases from J, with 17 bases in between. The CDR3 here is CASSLAPAASLAGELFF. The CDR3, as DNA: TGTGCCAGCAGCTTAGCGCCCGCGGCTAGCCTTGCCGGGGAGCTGTTTTTT.

The chain combines TRBV11-2 with TRBJ1-2; TRBD1 matches at 7 bases. V shed 5 bases, J shed 8 bases, and the junction held 5 bases outside the gene matches. The CDR3 loop spans 12 amino acids. Germline CDR1 is SGHAT and CDR2 is FQNNGV. DNA of the CDR3: TGTGCCAGCAGCACGACAGGGCACGGCTACACCTTC. This encodes CASSTTGHGYTF.

The chain uses TRBV10-3 and TRBJ2-3; 10 positions match TRBD2. Germline V gives CDR1 ENHRY, CDR2 SYGVKD. The CDR3 runs 16 residues. Trimming took 6 bases from V and 2 from J; bases not matched to a gene: 8. The CDR3 sequence: CAISLAGDVVTDTQYF. The CDR3 region has the DNA TGTGCCATCAGCCTAGCGGGAGATGTTGTCACAGATACGCAGTATTTT.

The rearrangement uses TRBV7-2 and TRBJ1-4; tentatively, D is TRBD1 (5 bases). CDR1 is SGHTA and CDR2 is FQGNSA in the germline V gene. The CDR3 consists of 14 residues. Trimming pared 0 bases from V and 4 bases from J, leaving 6 bases between. CDR3: CASSLAGHNEKLFF. In nucleotides, the CDR3 is TGTGCCAGCAGCTTAGCGGGGCATAATGAAAAACTGTTTTTT.

V gene TRBV18 combines with J gene TRBJ1-5; 9 nucleotides agree with TRBD1. Germline CDR1 reads KGHSH; CDR2 reads LQKENI. J was trimmed by 6 bases and V by 5 bases; bases with no gene match: 8. The CDR3 runs to 15 residues. The CDR3 DNA reads as TGTGCCAGCTCAAGTGGGACAGGGTCATTTCAGCCCCAGCATTTT. It is translated as CASSSGTGSFQPQHF.

The genes are TRBV4-2 and TRBJ2-5; 8 positions match TRBD2. The DNA end is more similar to TRBJ2-7, so the J call may be wrong. CDR3 size: 16 residues. Germline CDR1 is LGHNA and CDR2 is YNFKEQ. The chain's CDR3 is CASSQNLGGRIYEQYF. The CDR3 DNA sequence: TGTGCCAGCAGCCAGAACCTAGGCGGGAGGATTTACGAGCAGTACTTC.

This clone was recorded a few times. The V gene is TRBV7-9, the J gene TRBJ1-3; D is ambiguous. With 6 bases removed from V and 0 bases from J, the gap between germline ends came to 9 bases. This CDR3 region has 14 residues. Per germline, CDR1 SEHNR and CDR2 FQNEAQ (reference sequence). CDR3 in amino acids: CASSLRSSGNTIYF. CDR3 DNA: TGTGCCAGCAGTCTCAGGTCCTCTGGAAACACCATATATTTT.

The chain carries TRBV19 and TRBJ1-1; TRBD1 is a possible D gene (5 bases). The germline V gene has CDR1 LNHDA and CDR2 SQIVND (reference sequence). V was cut by 7 bases and J by 0 bases, with 12 bases left in between. The CDR3 covers 14 residues. The CDR3 region is CASTPGLMNTEAFF. The CDR3 coding sequence is TGTGCCAGTACCCCAGGGTTAATGAACACTGAAGCTTTCTTT.

The J gene is TRBJ1-3, the V gene TRBV6-6, with D possibly TRBD1 on 5 matching bases. There are 16 residues in the CDR3. V gave up 4 bases and J gave up 0 bases, with 13 bases separating them. In germline, CDR1 is MNHNY, CDR2 SVGAGI (reference sequence). The CDR3 loop reads CASSWGGTGSGNTIYF. DNA of the CDR3: TGTGCCAGCAGTTGGGGGGGTACCGGCTCTGGAAACACCATATATTTT.

DNA for the CDR3: TGCGCCAGCAGCCGACACTTAGCCGCCGGGACTAGCGACACCGGGGAGCTGTTTTTT. This gives the protein CASSRHLAAGTSDTGELFF. The chain uses TRBV4-3 and TRBJ2-2, with 10 bases that match TRBD2. This CDR3 is 19 amino acids long. CDR1 is LGHNA and CDR2 is YSLEER in the germline V gene. The junction had 14 bases not matched to a gene; V was cut back by 4 bases and J by 3 bases.

The sample holds a few counts of this clone. This sequence joins TRBV29-1 and TRBJ2-7; D might be TRBD1 (7 bases). Deletions cut 8 bases from V and 6 bases from J, with 17 bases between. CDR3 length: 12 amino acids. Germline V gene data show CDR1 as SQVTM and CDR2 as ANQGSEA. Here the CDR3 DNA reads TGCAGCTTCCAGGGGGGCATGTCCGAGCAGTACTTC. Its translation is CSFQGGMSEQYF.

The chain is built from TRBV7-2 and TRBJ2-3, with D perhaps TRBD2 (5 bases). The CDR3 is made up of 15 amino acids. Trimming removed 1 base from V and 2 bases from J, with 10 bases in between. Germline values: CDR1 SGHTA, CDR2 FQGNSA. The CDR3 loop is CASSLVGLSTDTQYF. The CDR3 bases are TGTGCCAGCAGCTTAGTTGGACTTTCCACAGATACGCAGTATTTT.

The rearrangement links TRBV19 to TRBJ1-4; 8 nucleotides align to TRBD1. Germline assignment: CDR1 LNHDA and CDR2 SQIVND (reference sequence). This CDR3 is built from 15 residues. The CDR3 DNA follows: TGTGGAACCGGGACAGGCGGGTCAACTAATGAAAAACTGTTTTTT. Residues: CGTGTGGSTNEKLFF.

There are a few counts of this clone. The V and J genes are TRBV7-2 and TRBJ1-1, with 9 bases identical to TRBD1. This CDR3 has 13 amino acids. Per germline, CDR1 SGHTA and CDR2 FQGNSA. Trimming cost V 6 bases and J 4 bases; bases outside gene matches: 3. The CDR3 sequence is CASRKQGATEAFF. CDR3 nucleotide sequence: TGTGCCAGCAGGAAACAGGGGGCCACTGAAGCTTTCTTT.

The rearrangement links TRBV11-2 to TRBJ1-1, with 12 bases that match TRBD1. J lost 8 bases, V lost 3 bases, and 7 bases had no gene match. Germline CDR1 and CDR2: SGHAT and FQNNGV. This CDR3 contains 15 residues. The CDR3 loop reads CASSLGDRGLYEAFF. CDR3 nucleotide sequence: TGTGCCAGCAGCTTGGGGGACAGGGGGCTTTACGAAGCTTTCTTT.

DNA for the CDR3: TGTGCCAGCAGCTTACAGGGCTTCGGGGAGCTGTTTTTT. Its translation is CASSLQGFGELFF. The chain couples TRBV5-4 to TRBJ2-2, with a weak D call TRBD1 (6 bases). The germline CDR1 and CDR2 sequences are SGHNT and YYREEE (reference sequence). The CDR3 spans 13 residues. Trimming left V 2 bases short and J 7 bases short, with 9 bases between.

The chain couples TRBV19 to TRBJ2-3; 13 positions agree with TRBD2. The V gene end was trimmed by 7 bases and the J gene end by 2 bases; junction bases not matched to a gene: 12. Germline CDR1 reads LNHDA; CDR2 reads SQIVND (reference sequence). The CDR3 is made up of 18 amino acids. CDR3 DNA: TGTGCCAGTACCCCTAACCCAACTAGCGGGAGGGCCACAGATACGCAGTATTTT. Protein: CASTPNPTSGRATDTQYF. Variable domain in full (rest from reference TRBV19 and TRBJ2-3): DGGITQSPKYLFRKEGQNVTLSCEQNLNHDAMYWYRQDPGQGLRLIYYSQIVNDFQKGDIAEGYSVSREKKESFPLTVTSAQKNPTAFYLCASTPNPTSGRATDTQYFGPGTRLTVL.

This clone was observed once. The V and J genes are TRBV30 and TRBJ1-3; the match to TRBD1 covers 7 bases. Germline V gene lookup returns CDR1 GTSNPN and CDR2 SVGIG (reference sequence). J gave up 4 bases and V 3 bases, and 6 bases lay outside the gene matches. This CDR3 has 14 residues. CDR3 loop: CAWRQGQVGNTIYF. The CDR3 nucleotides are TGTGCCTGGAGGCAAGGACAGGTCGGAAACACCATATATTTT.